This T cell receptor (beta chain) is from a study of blood T cell repertoires in COVID-19. About the research overall: Some COVID-19 samples were acute and others convalescent; all came from the United States, Italy and Spain. Sample material is recorded as cDNA or gDNA derived from T cells, B-cell-depleted T cells, or PBMCs.

The CDR3 is 14 residues long. Trimming pared 0 bases from V and 3 bases from J, leaving 9 bases between. CDR1 SGDLS and CDR2 YYNGEE come from the germline V gene. In the original analysis: For nucleated cells, counts were estimated from reference gene primer amplification. Some clones are missing from TCRdb's copy, which holds only in-frame ones; the method was immunoSEQ multiplex PCR. The DNA gave D and trimming, while V, J and clone size come from that table. This sample carries 70,000 to 100,000 clones, roughly nine tenths of them seen once, and the ten largest clones take approximately 1.8%. The chain couples TRBV9 to TRBJ2-5; D gene uncertain. The sequence was obtained from a man aged 55 to 70 with acute or convalescent COVID-19. The sample consisted of peripheral blood. CDR3 sequence: CASSVAPPEETQYF. The CDR3 nucleotides read TGTGCCAGCAGCGTAGCCCCTCCGGAAGAGACCCAGTACTTC. The entire variable domain, with the rest obtained from reference TRBV9 and TRBJ2-5, is as follows: DSGVTQTPKHLITATGQRVTLRCSPRSGDLSVYWYQQSLDQGLQFLIQYYNGEERAKGNILERFSAQQFPDLHSELNLSSLELGDSALYFCASSVAPPEETQYFGPGTRLLVL.